This T cell receptor (beta chain) was sequenced in a study of blood T cells in healthy people across ages. Peripheral blood was drawn, approximately 9.5 milliliters per donor. On this clonotype itself: Its antigen remains unidentified.

Study results and limitations: No conclusive comparison of naive versus antigen-experienced cells was possible with unsorted PBMCs. Naive T cell percentage strongly correlated with TCR beta diversity.

The second PCR ran roughly 6 to 11 cycles with a sample-barcoded 5' primer and J-beta primers. MiXCR was run by TCRdb on the 5' RACE reads, yielding one entry per CDR3 protein. The table shows hundreds of thousands of distinct CDR3 sequences, with roughly 44% occurring only once. Trimming stripped 1 base from V and 5 bases from J, with 8 bases between. The CDR3 consists of 13 residues. Germline assignment: CDR1 DFQATT and CDR2 SNEGSKA (reference sequence). The TCR originated in a man aged 60 to 75 in good health. What was sequenced was blood. The rearrangement uses TRBV20-1 and TRBJ2-2; D call uncertain. As DNA, the CDR3 is TGCAGTGCTAGAGGGGTTCTGACCGGGGAGCTGTTTTTT. Protein sequence: CSARGVLTGELFF.